Sequencing of this TCR beta chain was carried out in a study of type 1 and type 2 diabetes patients. Study overall: Samples came from type 1 diabetic, type 2 diabetic or nondiabetic people, recruited in China. T cells were magnetically sorted from PBMCs as CD4+ or CD8+ subsets.

General study findings and limits: Some HECs seen only in T1D might also appear in more T2D or control samples.

There are 18 residues in the CDR3. The germline gives CDR1 SGHAT, CDR2 FQNNGV. Losses at the gene ends were 1 base for V and 10 bases for J; bases not matched to a gene: 13. Genomic DNA was the PCR template. The TCR beta CDR3 region was amplified using 30 forward and 13 reverse primers. TCRdb re-called the multiplex PCR reads with MiXCR, one entry per CDR3 protein. The sample carries under 300,000 distinct CDR3 sequences, around 47% recorded once. This clonotype was seen a handful of times. Its antigen is unknown. The V and J genes are TRBV11-2 and TRBJ2-1; 13 bases are a match to TRBD2. Sequencing was carried out using peripheral blood mononuclear cells (PBMCs). This clonotype was sampled from a man younger than 30 with type 2 diabetes. The CDR3 loop reads CASSLGYTSGGAEVEQFF. CDR3 bases: TGTGCCAGCAGCTTAGGGTATACTAGCGGGGGGGCCGAGGTCGAGCAGTTCTTC. Variable domain in full (rest from reference TRBV11-2 and TRBJ2-1): EAGVAQSPRYKIIEKRQSVAFWCNPISGHATLYWYQQILGQGPKLLIQFQNNGVVDDSQLPKDRFSAERLKGVDSTLKIQPAKLEDSAVYLCASSLGYTSGGAEVEQFFGPGTRLTVL.